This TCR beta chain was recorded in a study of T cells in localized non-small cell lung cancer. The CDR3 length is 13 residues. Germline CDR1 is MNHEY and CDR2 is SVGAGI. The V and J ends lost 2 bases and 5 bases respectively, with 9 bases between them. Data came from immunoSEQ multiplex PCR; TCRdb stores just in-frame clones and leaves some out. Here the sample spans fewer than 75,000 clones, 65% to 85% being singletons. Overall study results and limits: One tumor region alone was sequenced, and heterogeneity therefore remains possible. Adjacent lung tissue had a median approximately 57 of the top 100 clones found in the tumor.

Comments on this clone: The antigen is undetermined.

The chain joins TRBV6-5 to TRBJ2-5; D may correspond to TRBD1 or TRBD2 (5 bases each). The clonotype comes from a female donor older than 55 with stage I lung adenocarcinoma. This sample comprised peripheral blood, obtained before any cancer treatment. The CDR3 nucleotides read TGTGCCAGCAGTTACCCAGGGACGGAGACCCAGTACTTC. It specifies CASSYPGTETQYF.